This T cell receptor (beta chain) was recorded in a study of blood T cell repertoires in COVID-19 (dated by TCRdb to the early 2020s). Describing the broader study: Samples covering the acute and convalescent phases of COVID-19 were provided by collaborators in the United States, Italy and Spain. The material from the prospective study consisted of cDNA or gDNA derived from T cells, B-cell-depleted T cells, or PBMCs. Deeply sampled blood TCRbeta repertoires from subjects exposed to, actively infected with, or recovered from COVID-19 were included in the dataset. The repertoires were released in a freely available public database intended as a resource for research on the immune response to SARS-CoV-2. The samples were drawn from the first 160 participants of the ongoing ImmuneRACE study and from over 950 subjects provided by 6 global collaborators. The sample metadata nearly always contained a de-identified subject ID, COVID-19 status, age in years and sex. HLA class I and class II types, where available, came from metadata supplied by the sample provider rather than from assay-based typing. Results the study describes overall, beyond this receptor: Clinical and demographic metadata were provided uncurated, with the amount varying by source and participant.

In the germline V gene, CDR1 corresponds to SNHLY and CDR2 to FYNNEI. Including cysteine and phenylalanine, the CDR3 has 12 amino acids. The sequence is cut down to CDR3 DNA, 36 bases in frame from base 1. Trimming takes 10 bases from V and 3 bases from J, and the germline ends sit 12 bases apart. Each collaborating institution followed its own protocols to collect whole blood in K2EDTA tubes. For TCRbeta analysis, collaborator samples were shipped as frozen whole blood, as isolated PBMCs, or as DNA extracted from either sample type. As concerns this clone: The specificity of this receptor is unknown. Base quality data are lacking; no much larger clone is found one base away.

The immunoSEQ Assay, a bias-controlled multiplex PCR, was used to amplify TCRbeta CDR3 regions from genomic DNA. In the source study's methods: Within the assay, amplification of reference gene primers was used to estimate how many nucleated cells each sample contained. To quantify the absolute abundance of each unique TCRbeta CDR3 rearrangement, sequence reads were collapsed and filtered. For each sample, productive Simpson clonality was calculated as the square root of Simpson's diversity index over productive rearrangements. TCRdb holds this immuneACCESS table with in-frame rearrangements only. Some clones are missing; in checked studies, unresolved V genes explain under half, and the rest has no known cause. The V and J calls and clone size were taken over from that table, and D and trimming were inferred from the DNA. For this sample the table gives 70,000 to 100,000 clones, of which approximately 90% were detected only once. Clones ranked in the top ten supply 4.8% of the sample.

This TCR derives from a woman at least 80 years old with active COVID-19. The rearranged segments are TRBV2 and TRBJ1-2; the D gene is not confidently resolved. What was sequenced was peripheral blood. In nucleotide form, the sequence is TGTGCCATCGTGACTGATCACTATGGCTACACCTTC. Translation gives CAIVTDHYGYTF.